These 11 T cell receptor beta chains share one sample of origin, sequenced in a study of cytomegalovirus exposure and HLA in healthy donors. Using immunoSEQ multiplex PCR, the repertoire was profiled, and TCRdb retains in-frame clones only, with some absent. Of roughly 120,000 clones in the sample, 88% were seen once. The specimen was PBMCs. These receptors originate from a woman between 18 and 29 years old in good health and CMV-seropositive.

CDR3 nucleotides: TGTGCCAGCAGCTTAATCCTAGCGGGGGGAAATGAGCAGTTCTTC. It yields the protein CASSLILAGGNEQFF. J is TRBJ2-1 and V is TRBV7-3, with 11 bases fitting TRBD2. The CDR3 has 15 residues. CDR1 and CDR2 (germline): SGHTA, FQGTGA. The V and J ends lost 1 base and 7 bases, in that order; junction bases with no gene match: 3.

The chain recombines TRBV5-1 with TRBJ2-2; no clear D. Between the trimmed V and J ends, which lost 1 base and 1 base, there was a span of 8 bases. The CDR3 length is 15 residues. Germline CDR1 is SGHRS and CDR2 is YFSETQ. The CDR3 loop reads CASSLLGENTGELFF. The CDR3 nucleotides read TGCGCCAGCAGCTTGCTAGGCGAGAACACCGGGGAGCTGTTTTTT.

This rearrangement joins TRBV30 to TRBJ2-5; 8 bases are shared with TRBD2. CDR1 GTSNPN and CDR2 SVGIG come from the germline V gene (reference sequence). CDR3 length: 14 residues. With V trimmed by 3 bases and J by 5 bases, 8 bases remained unmatched. The CDR3 coding sequence is TGTGCCTGGAGAGTACGCGGGGGGCGGGAGACCCAGTACTTC. Residues: CAWRVRGGRETQYF.

The gene calls are TRBV13 and TRBJ2-7, with a possible D match to TRBD1 (6 bases). The germline gives CDR1 PRHDT, CDR2 FYEKMQ (reference sequence). Between the trimmed V and J ends, which lost 4 bases and 7 bases, there was a span of 11 bases. The CDR3 is 12 residues long. The CDR3 DNA is TGTGCCAGCAGCTACAGGGTCGGGGAGCAGTACTTC. Amino acid sequence: CASSYRVGEQYF.

The CDR3 is CASRGLINEKLFF. For the CDR3, the DNA is TGTGCCAGCAGGGGACTGATTAATGAAAAACTGTTTTTT. The chain links TRBV2 to TRBJ1-4; D is possibly TRBD1 (5 bases). The CDR3 has 13 amino acids. The V gene's germline CDR1 is SNHLY and CDR2 FYNNEI. V lost 6 bases, J lost 4 bases, and 9 bases lay in between.

CDR3 residues: CASSQPTAGGRGYTF. CDR3 sequence (DNA): TGCGCCAGCAGCCAACCAACAGCAGGGGGCCGTGGCTACACCTTC. This chain uses TRBV4-1 with TRBJ1-2; the match to TRBD1 covers 8 bases. Germline V CDR1 and CDR2: MGHRA, YSYEKL. CDR3 length equals 15 residues. With V trimmed by 2 bases and J by 7 bases, 9 bases remained unmatched.

The rearrangement joins TRBV4-1 to TRBJ1-1; D perhaps matches TRBD1 (6 bases). Trimming stripped 9 bases from V and 0 bases from J, with 20 bases between. Germline loops: CDR1 MGHRA, CDR2 YSYEKL. The length of the CDR3 is 16 residues. CDR3 amino acids: CASNWGHNLMNTEAFF. The CDR3 DNA reads as TGCGCCAGTAACTGGGGACACAACTTAATGAACACTGAAGCTTTCTTT.

The V and J genes are TRBV9 and TRBJ2-1; D perhaps matches TRBD1 (7 bases). V was pared by 7 bases and J by 7 bases, with 24 bases between. The CDR3 is 16 residues long. Germline-derived CDR1 and CDR2 are SGDLS and YYNGEE. CDR3 bases: TGTGCCAGCGGATTAACCGGGACACAGGGGAGGAATGAGCAGTTCTTC. Its protein product is CASGLTGTQGRNEQFF.

This clone was detected only once. This chain connects TRBV7-2 to TRBJ2-1; 15 bases are a match to TRBD2. Germline V CDR1 and CDR2: SGHTA, FQGNSA. The CDR3 sequence is 15 residues long. The V and J ends lost 4 bases and 9 bases, in that order; junction bases with no gene match: 4. The CDR3 DNA reads TGTGCCAGCAGCTCGGGACTAGCGGGAGGTGGTGAGCAGTTCTTC. It yields the protein CASSSGLAGGGEQFF.

The gene calls are TRBV7-6 and TRBJ1-4; 8 bases are a match to TRBD1. Germline trimming cut 1 base from V and 7 bases from J; bases unmatched to any gene: 8. Germline-derived CDR1 and CDR2 are SGHVS and FNYEAQ. This CDR3 contains 16 residues. CDR3 in amino acids: CASSLDWAGGSEKLFF. CDR3 DNA sequence: TGTGCCAGCAGCTTAGATTGGGCAGGGGGCAGTGAAAAACTGTTTTTT.

A note on this clone: This CDR3 is also generated by other DNA sequences in the sample. The chain combines TRBV30 with TRBJ1-1; no clear D. This CDR3 comprises 13 residues. The germline V and J ends were trimmed by 0 bases and 1 base, with 6 bases remaining between them. Germline-derived CDR1 and CDR2 are GTSNPN and SVGIG (reference sequence). CDR3 nucleotide sequence: TGTGCCTGGAGTGTGTCCTGGAACACTGAAGCTTTCTTT. It encodes CAWSVSWNTEAFF.